Reported below is one T cell receptor beta chain. The antigen is undetermined. The record originates from a study of T cells in localized non-small cell lung cancer. Points from the study as a whole: Heterogeneity remains possible, as sequencing covered one tumor region only. There were a median roughly 61 of the top 100 tumor clones appearing in adjacent lung.

The CDR3 is 15 residues long. Germline V gives CDR1 KGHSH, CDR2 LQKENI. V lost 5 bases to trimming and J lost 5 bases; unmatched junction nucleotides: 12. Generated by immunoSEQ multiplex PCR, the TCRdb table keeps only in-frame clones and is missing some. This sample has about 78,000 clones; almost 85% occur once, and the top ten carry approximately 3%. The TCR originated in a man aged 40-75 years with stage I lung adenocarcinoma. Sequencing was performed on peripheral blood, taken before any cancer treatment. This chain links TRBV18 with TRBJ2-7; 7 nucleotides agree with TRBD1. CDR3 DNA: TGTGCCAGCTCATCCCACCCGACAGGGTCCGACGAGCAGTACTTC. This codes for CASSSHPTGSDEQYF.